This T cell receptor beta chain stems from a study of CD4 T cells in relation to SARS-CoV-2 and coronaviruses. Looking at the study overall: Median patient age was roughly 40 years, spanning 21 to 72 years. Study-wide findings and caveats: Each donor contributed either pre-pandemic or post-infection samples, not both. SARS-CoV-2-driven expansion was significantly weaker in crossreactive than monoreactive clones.

Profiled with immunoSEQ multiplex PCR; TCRdb holds only in-frame clones, not every one. The sample holds approximately 50,000 clones, around 92% seen once. CDR1 is GTSNPN and CDR2 is SVGIG in the germline V gene (reference sequence). With 6 bases removed from V and 4 bases from J, the gap between germline ends came to 7 bases. CDR3 length: 12 residues. Notes on this clone: No antigen is known for it.

The receptor comes from an adult with COVID-19. The sample comprised naive CD4+ T cells from PBMCs. As to subset: naive CD4+ T cells isolated by negative enrichment. The chain is built from TRBV30 and TRBJ1-6; possibly TRBD1 for D (6 bases). The CDR3 spells CACGQYNSPLHF. The CDR3 nucleotides read TGTGCCTGCGGACAGTATAATTCACCCCTCCACTTT.